This T cell receptor (beta chain) was retrieved from a study of cytomegalovirus exposure and HLA in healthy donors. The study's findings and limits: HLA alleles showed associations with roughly 17,000 TCR beta sequences in a later analysis, at a 0.05 false discovery rate.

In regard to this clone: Its antigen is undetermined.

The PCR had 60 Vbeta and 13 Jbeta primers. Profiled with immunoSEQ multiplex PCR; TCRdb holds only in-frame clones, not every one. The sample records about 160,000 clones, 70% to 85% being singletons. Germline CDR1 is DFQATT and CDR2 is SNEGSKA (reference sequence). The germline V and J ends were trimmed by 6 bases and 8 bases, with 10 bases remaining between them. The CDR3 contains 10 residues. Material: PBMCs. The J gene is TRBJ1-2, the V gene TRBV20-1; D remains ambiguous. The receptor was derived from a man aged 50 to 59 in good health and CMV-seropositive. CDR3 DNA: TGCAGTGCAACTATCATGGGCTACACCTTC. Its translation: CSATIMGYTF.